This T cell receptor beta chain appears in the sequencing data of a study of identifying expanded T cells in peripheral blood. Regarding the study as a whole: Approximately two-week clone count variance significantly increased as total template count grew. Technical replicates showed about 1.2 changed clones; two weeks about 16.4; four weeks 19.

Germline CDR1 reads SNHLY; CDR2 reads FYNNEI. This CDR3 contains 15 residues. Trimming pared 7 bases from V and 2 bases from J, leaving 17 bases between. This clone was detected only once. The antigen is unknown. Using immunoSEQ multiplex PCR, the repertoire was profiled, and TCRdb retains in-frame clones only, with some absent. The sample carries approximately 79,000 clones, approximately 87% recorded once. No infections or other immune events were documented during collection. This chain uses TRBV2 with TRBJ1-2; possibly TRBD1 for D (5 bases). Sequenced material: blood. The clonotype originates from a person aged 18 to 70 in good health. CDR3 nucleotide sequence: TGTGCCAGCAATCTGGGCCCCGAGGGGAACTATGGCTACACCTTC. This codes for CASNLGPEGNYGYTF.